This T cell receptor (beta chain) was retrieved from a study of CD8 T cells in Susac syndrome. Study-wide findings and caveats: By the study's own acknowledgment, its TCR sequencing and HLA analysis included relatively few individuals.

The V and J ends lost 8 bases and 6 bases respectively, with 14 bases between them. CDR1 DFQATT and CDR2 SNEGSKA come from the germline V gene (reference sequence). The CDR3 sequence is 12 residues long. Turning to this clonotype: As yet, its antigen is unknown.

TCR beta was sequenced from blood CD8+ and CD4+ T cells. Through negative isolation, CD4+ and CD8+ T cells were obtained, while TEMRA cells were enriched using FACS. With random hexamers, reverse transcription was performed on roughly 0.5 to 1 ug of RNA. The TCR beta CDR3 was amplified by immunoSEQ multiplex PCR across 54 Vbeta, 13 Jbeta. TCRdb itself ran the immunoSEQ multiplex PCR reads through MiXCR, one entry per CDR3 protein. Of some 110,000 distinct CDR3 sequences in the sample, more than 85% were seen once. This sequence originates from a human donor with multiple sclerosis. The chain uses TRBV20-1 and TRBJ1-5; D gene uncertain. Sequencing input: CD4+ T cells from PBMCs. The CDR3 spells CSSHSEGQPQHF. The DNA of the CDR3 is TGCAGTTCTCATTCCGAGGGTCAGCCCCAGCATTTT.